These T cell receptor beta chains were read from a single sample in a study of T cells in Graves' hyperthyroidism and ophthalmopathy. Each CDR3 protein is one row after TCRdb ran MiXCR on the multiplex PCR reads. The data show approximately 700,000 distinct CDR3 sequences, less than 45% seen once. The material sequenced was peripheral blood or thyroid tissue (not recorded which). These receptors were taken from an adult man with Graves' disease, either hyperthyroidism or ophthalmopathy (not recorded which). Each CDR3 is given with its conserved first and last residue. Fields, in order: J gene, V gene, CDR3 protein.

TRBJ1-1	TRBV29-1	CSAEGGGSLAFF
TRBJ2-5	TRBV7-8	CASSLDGVSQETQYF
TRBJ1-6	TRBV3-1	CASSQSDRGGVPLHF
TRBJ1-5	TRBV20-1	CSLGVDQPQHF
TRBJ1-2	TRBV29-1	CSVPNRDPNNYGYTF
TRBJ2-7	TRBV20-1	CSAIMRTSGRDEQYF
TRBJ2-6	TRBV15	CATSSDVRDSYLSGANVLTF
TRBJ1-6	TRBV24-1	CATSEGTAREPLHF
TRBJ1-1	TRBV12-3/TRBV12-4	CASNSGVNTEAFF
TRBJ2-7	TRBV19	CASSMQGFGEQYF
TRBJ1-4	TRBV7-9	CASSHPKGTAATNEKLFF
TRBJ1-4	TRBV25-1	CAWSPRQGNEKLFF
TRBJ1-1	TRBV10-3	CAIARGHDEAFF
TRBJ1-4	TRBV7-2	CASSPDRDNEKLFF
TRBJ1-1	TRBV15	CASSPLTGHNTEAFF
TRBJ2-5	TRBV29-1	CSAGRETQYF
TRBJ2-6	TRBV10-3	CAISESAAPGSGANVLTF
TRBJ1-1	TRBV29-1	CSANPQGVNTEAFF
TRBJ1-6	TRBV25-1	CASVGTGLNSPLHF
TRBJ1-6	TRBV19	CASRADRGNLNSPLHF
TRBJ2-6	TRBV27	CASSLYVSGANVLTF
TRBJ1-1	TRBV9	CASSEHPSSTEAFF
TRBJ1-6	TRBV29-1	CSVQPGTSPLHF
TRBJ2-7	TRBV2	CAKGGYGYEQYF
TRBJ1-4	TRBV7-2	CASSLGVGRTNEKLFF
TRBJ2-7	TRBV7-8	CASSTSSGLGWQYF
TRBJ2-6	TRBV7-9	CASSNRDSGANVLTF
TRBJ2-7	TRBV5-1	CASSFRQGNLEQYF
TRBJ2-7	TRBV10-2	CASKQDFFPPGDEQYF
TRBJ1-2	TRBV5-1	CASSQGFGSYTF
TRBJ1-1	TRBV7-9	CASSARQFMNTEAFF
TRBJ1-3	TRBV2	CASKGNSGNTIYF
TRBJ1-2	TRBV29-1	CSVVQGVFYGYTF
TRBJ2-7	TRBV6-1	CASSELPDIYEQYF
TRBJ1-1	TRBV9	CASREDTMNTEAFF
TRBJ1-2	TRBV4-1	CASSQVGRGLYGYTF
TRBJ1-2	TRBV5-4	CASSLEGRTDGYTF
TRBJ2-2	TRBV5-1	CASSTRTENTGELFF
TRBJ2-7	TRBV19	CASSAGLSSYEQYF
TRBJ1-5	TRBV15	CATSRGRSNQPQHF
TRBJ2-7	TRBV20-1	CSAREAGGSYEQYF
TRBJ2-5	TRBV7-9	CASSPPWAGETQYF
TRBJ2-7	TRBV29-1	CSVETGAGVDEQYF
TRBJ1-2	TRBV7-2	CASSPSTGSVRGYTF
TRBJ1-1	TRBV24-1	CATSVEGAGVGAFF
TRBJ2-2	TRBV2	CASSATDTGELFF
TRBJ1-4	TRBV2	CASRTTGKTNEKLFF
TRBJ2-7	TRBV20-1	CSPQRQGSSYEQYF
TRBJ2-7	TRBV7-8	CASSRGGQGREQYF
TRBJ1-6	TRBV5-1	CASSLGQGISPLHF
TRBJ1-5	TRBV2	CASSQGGSRQPQHF